Listed below are T cell receptor beta chains from one sample, sequenced in a study of cytomegalovirus exposure and HLA in healthy donors. Sequencing used immunoSEQ multiplex PCR; TCRdb keeps in-frame clones, though not all of them. The data include more than 95,000 clones; the top ten clones carry approximately 2.6%. Input material: PBMCs. These receptors were taken from a young man in good health and CMV-seronegative. The CDR3 runs from the conserved cysteine through the conserved F or W. The order of the fields is J gene, D gene, V gene, CDR3 protein. D genes are given only for firm matches.

j_gene: TRBJ2-3
d_gene: TRBD1
v_gene: TRBV5-8
CDR3aa: CASRIPGGVTDTQYF

j_gene: TRBJ2-7
d_gene: -
v_gene: TRBV28
CDR3aa: CASSSPSSQYF

j_gene: TRBJ1-4
d_gene: TRBD1
v_gene: TRBV29-1
CDR3aa: CSVGQGANEKLFF

j_gene: TRBJ2-7
d_gene: TRBD1
v_gene: TRBV6-1
CDR3aa: CASRDKQGATYEQYF

j_gene: TRBJ2-7
d_gene: -
v_gene: TRBV5-6
CDR3aa: CASSRGLASSYEQYF

j_gene: TRBJ2-1
d_gene: -
v_gene: TRBV27
CDR3aa: CASSLRRDDEQFF

j_gene: TRBJ2-7
d_gene: TRBD1
v_gene: TRBV7-2
CDR3aa: CASSSGGDRGREQYF

j_gene: TRBJ2-1
d_gene: TRBD2
v_gene: TRBV7-9
CDR3aa: CASRGASGSKYNEQFF

j_gene: TRBJ1-2
d_gene: -
v_gene: TRBV21-1
CDR3aa: CASSYRDRVGGYTF

j_gene: TRBJ2-1
d_gene: TRBD2
v_gene: TRBV11-2
CDR3aa: CASSAPGLAGLNEQFF

j_gene: TRBJ2-7
d_gene: -
v_gene: TRBV7-9
CDR3aa: CASSSGTTVSYEQYF

j_gene: TRBJ2-5
d_gene: TRBD2
v_gene: TRBV28
CDR3aa: CASSRPLAGEETQYF

j_gene: TRBJ2-2
d_gene: -
v_gene: TRBV6-5
CDR3aa: CAHALTLTGELFF

j_gene: TRBJ2-5
d_gene: -
v_gene: TRBV5-4
CDR3aa: CASSSGRNGETQYF

j_gene: TRBJ2-7
d_gene: -
v_gene: TRBV18
CDR3aa: CASSVGSGETYEQYF

j_gene: TRBJ2-7
d_gene: -
v_gene: TRBV10-1
CDR3aa: CASAVSEGYEQYF

j_gene: TRBJ1-1
d_gene: TRBD1
v_gene: TRBV7-9
CDR3aa: CASIAPGGANTEAFF

j_gene: TRBJ1-1
d_gene: -
v_gene: TRBV5-1
CDR3aa: CASSWGGGVSRNTEAFF

j_gene: TRBJ2-7
d_gene: TRBD1
v_gene: TRBV9
CDR3aa: CASSVVGTGSEQYF

j_gene: TRBJ1-1
d_gene: TRBD1
v_gene: TRBV7-3
CDR3aa: CASSLYPRQGGTEAFF

j_gene: TRBJ2-1
d_gene: TRBD2
v_gene: TRBV27
CDR3aa: CASSLGGSPYNEQFF

j_gene: TRBJ2-1
d_gene: TRBD2
v_gene: TRBV7-9
CDR3aa: CASSFGGSFYNEQFF

j_gene: TRBJ1-2
d_gene: TRBD1
v_gene: TRBV7-9
CDR3aa: CASSRGQGLSFGYTF

j_gene: TRBJ2-7
d_gene: -
v_gene: TRBV29-1
CDR3aa: CSVEDRADNYEQYF

j_gene: TRBJ2-2
d_gene: -
v_gene: TRBV25-1
CDR3aa: CASSWASASNTGELFF

j_gene: TRBJ2-1
d_gene: TRBD2
v_gene: TRBV29-1
CDR3aa: CSVGRAGGLNEQFF

j_gene: TRBJ2-1
d_gene: TRBD2
v_gene: TRBV30
CDR3aa: CAWSSGRVNNEQFF

j_gene: TRBJ1-1
d_gene: -
v_gene: TRBV19
CDR3aa: CASSAGHALGAFF

j_gene: TRBJ2-7
d_gene: -
v_gene: TRBV6-5
CDR3aa: CASSYGSGATQQYF

j_gene: TRBJ1-1
d_gene: -
v_gene: TRBV30
CDR3aa: CAWSKLTAQNTEAFF

j_gene: TRBJ2-1
d_gene: TRBD2
v_gene: TRBV2
CDR3aa: CASSEGRGGYNEQFF

j_gene: TRBJ2-7
d_gene: TRBD2
v_gene: TRBV30
CDR3aa: CAWSVLMSGRPLEQYF

j_gene: TRBJ2-7
d_gene: TRBD1
v_gene: TRBV5-1
CDR3aa: CASSLWTGYEQYF

j_gene: TRBJ2-2
d_gene: -
v_gene: TRBV29-1
CDR3aa: CSVEENTGELFF

j_gene: TRBJ2-5
d_gene: -
v_gene: TRBV2
CDR3aa: CASTEGRQETQYF

j_gene: TRBJ2-7
d_gene: -
v_gene: TRBV6-1
CDR3aa: CASSEIRYEQYF

j_gene: TRBJ2-7
d_gene: TRBD2
v_gene: TRBV4-1
CDR3aa: CASSPGLAGVSYEQYF

j_gene: TRBJ2-7
d_gene: -
v_gene: TRBV18
CDR3aa: CASSPLAGPYEQYF

j_gene: TRBJ2-7
d_gene: TRBD2
v_gene: TRBV7-9
CDR3aa: CASSDTRGGSSYEQCF

j_gene: TRBJ2-6
d_gene: -
v_gene: TRBV25-1
CDR3aa: CASSEGGGGSGANVLTF

j_gene: TRBJ1-4
d_gene: -
v_gene: TRBV30
CDR3aa: CAWSSGVPNEKLFF

j_gene: TRBJ2-2
d_gene: -
v_gene: TRBV7-9
CDR3aa: CASRNPRRRNTGELFF

j_gene: TRBJ2-7
d_gene: -
v_gene: TRBV20-1
CDR3aa: CSAREGVEYF

j_gene: TRBJ2-7
d_gene: -
v_gene: TRBV14
CDR3aa: CASSTNTYEQYF

j_gene: TRBJ2-7
d_gene: -
v_gene: TRBV7-8
CDR3aa: CASSPRALGEGSYEQYF

j_gene: TRBJ1-3
d_gene: -
v_gene: TRBV29-1
CDR3aa: CSVAVGAGNTIYF

j_gene: TRBJ2-7
d_gene: -
v_gene: TRBV5-4
CDR3aa: CASSSPGISYEQYF

j_gene: TRBJ2-7
d_gene: -
v_gene: TRBV11-2
CDR3aa: CASSASPSHYEQYF

j_gene: TRBJ1-2
d_gene: -
v_gene: TRBV5-1
CDR3aa: CASSLERGYGYTF

j_gene: TRBJ2-3
d_gene: TRBD2
v_gene: TRBV28
CDR3aa: CASRTDGRGDTQYF